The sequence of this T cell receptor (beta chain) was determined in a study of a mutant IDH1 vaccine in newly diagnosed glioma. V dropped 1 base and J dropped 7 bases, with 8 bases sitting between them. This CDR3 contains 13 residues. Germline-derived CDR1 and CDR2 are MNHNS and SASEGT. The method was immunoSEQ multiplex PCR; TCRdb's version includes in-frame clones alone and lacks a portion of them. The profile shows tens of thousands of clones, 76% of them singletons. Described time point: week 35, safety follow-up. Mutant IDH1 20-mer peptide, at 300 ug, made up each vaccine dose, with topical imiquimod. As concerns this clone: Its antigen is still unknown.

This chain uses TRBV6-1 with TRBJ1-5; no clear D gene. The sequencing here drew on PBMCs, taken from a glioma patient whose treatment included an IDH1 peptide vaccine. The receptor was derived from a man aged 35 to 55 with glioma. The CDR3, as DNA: TGTGCCAGCAGTGAAGACAGAGGCCAGCCCCAGCATTTT. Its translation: CASSEDRGQPQHF.